This entry describes one TCR beta chain. Its antigen is unknown. Trimming cost V 5 bases and J 2 bases; bases outside gene matches: 8. The CDR3 spans 17 residues. With random hexamers, reverse transcription was performed on about 0.5 to 1 ug of RNA. An immunoSEQ multiplex PCR generated amplified TCR beta CDR3 products spanning 54 Vbeta and 13 Jbeta. TCRdb used MiXCR to reprocess the immunoSEQ multiplex PCR reads, holding one entry per CDR3 protein. This table has about 130,000 distinct CDR3 sequences, around 94% appearing once. TCR beta was sequenced from blood CD8+ and CD4+ T cells. In contrast to the negatively isolated CD8+ and CD4+ T cells, TEMRA cells were FACS-enriched. The entry originates in a study of CD8 T cells in Susac syndrome. Study-level results: Regarding the TCR sequencing and HLA analysis, the study admitted that a relatively small number of individuals were involved.

Sequencing was done on a sample of CD4+ T cells from PBMCs. This TCR was recovered from a human donor with multiple sclerosis. The rearrangement links TRBV12-3 or TRBV12-4 to TRBJ2-6; TRBD1 matches at 8 bases. The CDR3 DNA follows: TGTGCCAGCAGTCCTCAGGGGGCGGCGGCTGGGGCCAACGTCCTGACTTTC. As protein: CASSPQGAAAGANVLTF.